The 30 T cell receptor beta chains below all came from one sample that was sequenced in a study of blood T cell repertoires in COVID-19. The table came from immunoSEQ multiplex PCR; TCRdb's copy has only in-frame clones and leaves some out. The data hold 27,000 or so clones, with roughly 89% observed a single time. The material sequenced was peripheral blood. The receptors were gathered from a man between 65 and 85 years old with active COVID-19.

The DNA for the CDR3 is TGTGCCAGCAGCCCCGACCGGGGACAGGTGTTTATTCAGCCCCAGCATTTT. This gives the protein CASSPDRGQVFIQPQHF. This chain joins TRBV28 and TRBJ1-5; 8 bases line up with TRBD1. Trimming cost V 6 bases and J 6 bases; bases outside gene matches: 16. CDR1 is MDHEN, CDR2 SYDVKM, per germline. The CDR3 is 17 residues long.

V is TRBV28 and J is TRBJ1-1; D gene unclear. V was cut by 7 bases and J by 2 bases, with 11 bases left in between. This CDR3 contains 13 residues. Germline loops: CDR1 MDHEN, CDR2 SYDVKM. The CDR3 sequence: CASKWGDNTEAFF. The CDR3 nucleotides are TGTGCCAGCAAATGGGGAGATAACACTGAAGCTTTCTTT.

The chain employs TRBV7-6 and TRBJ2-3; D remains ambiguous. This CDR3 is 16 amino acids long. Trimming stripped 0 bases from V and 2 bases from J, with 12 bases between. Per the germline V gene, CDR1 is SGHVS and CDR2 is FNYEAQ. The CDR3 region has the DNA TGTGCCAGCAGCTTAGCTGGCGTAGCCCCCACAGATACGCAGTATTTT. It is translated as CASSLAGVAPTDTQYF.

The chain combines TRBV5-4 with TRBJ2-7; weak D call: TRBD1 (5 bases). V lost 5 bases and J 2 bases, leaving 11 bases between the germline ends. This CDR3 has 13 residues. The germline CDR1 and CDR2 sequences are SGHNT and YYREEE (reference sequence). In DNA, the CDR3 is TGTGCCAGCAGTCTGGACACTACCTACGAGCAGTACTTC. Amino acid sequence: CASSLDTTYEQYF.

This sequence joins TRBV4-3 and TRBJ1-5, with D perhaps TRBD1 (5 bases). The germline V gene has CDR1 LGHNA and CDR2 YSLEER. Trimming took off 0 bases at V and 1 base at J, with 13 bases between the two ends. The CDR3 sequence is 17 residues long. This CDR3 is CASSQDRGPESNQPQHF. The CDR3 DNA reads TGCGCCAGCAGCCAAGATAGGGGTCCTGAGAGCAATCAGCCCCAGCATTTT.

The chain recombines TRBV7-2 with TRBJ1-2; D not resolved. In germline, CDR1 is SGHTA, CDR2 FQGNSA. Between the trimmed V and J ends, which lost 5 bases and 5 bases, there was a span of 12 bases. This CDR3 has 13 amino acids. The CDR3 nucleotides are TGTGCCAGCAGCCCTAGCGGGATATATGGCTACACCTTC. It is translated as CASSPSGIYGYTF.

The CDR3 loop is CASSASGGDTQYF. The CDR3 DNA reads TGTGCCAGCAGCGCTAGCGGGGGGGATACGCAGTATTTT. The V gene is TRBV9, the J gene TRBJ2-3, with 11 nucleotides matching TRBD2. The CDR3 extends over 13 amino acids. Germline loops: CDR1 SGDLS, CDR2 YYNGEE. The V and J ends lost 3 bases and 6 bases, in that order; junction bases with no gene match: 0. The whole variable domain, filled in from reference TRBV9 and TRBJ2-3, reads DSGVTQTPKHLITATGQRVTLRCSPRSGDLSVYWYQQSLDQGLQFLIQYYNGEERAKGNILERFSAQQFPDLHSELNLSSLELGDSALYFCASSASGGDTQYFGPGTRLTVL.

Within the sample, this clone is medium-sized. This chain connects TRBV27 to TRBJ2-3; 13 nucleotides agree with TRBD2. Germline loops: CDR1 MNHEY, CDR2 SMNVEV (reference sequence). The V and J ends lost 6 bases and 2 bases, in that order; junction bases with no gene match: 11. The CDR3 is made up of 18 amino acids. CDR3 amino acids: CASRQMETSGGLTDTQYF. The CDR3 DNA reads TGTGCCAGCAGACAAATGGAGACTAGCGGGGGGCTCACAGATACGCAGTATTTT.

This chain joins TRBV12-3 or TRBV12-4 and TRBJ2-2; a weak D match, TRBD2 (6 bases). The CDR3 extends over 13 amino acids. V shed 4 bases and J shed 7 bases, with 10 bases lying between them. The CDR3 loop is CASSSLALGELFF. In DNA, the CDR3 is TGTGCCAGCAGTTCCCTAGCGCTCGGGGAGCTGTTTTTT.

The chain carries TRBV5-1 and TRBJ2-2; 9 positions match TRBD1. The CDR3 loop spans 15 amino acids. Trimming removed 4 bases from V and 6 bases from J; junction bases left unmatched: 7. Germline V gene lookup returns CDR1 SGHRS and CDR2 YFSETQ. The CDR3 region is CASSPWDRASGELFF. The DNA of the CDR3 is TGCGCCAGCAGCCCTTGGGACAGGGCCTCCGGGGAGCTGTTTTTT.

The V gene is TRBV5-4, the J gene TRBJ1-1, with 7 bases matching TRBD1. CDR1 is SGHNT and CDR2 is YYREEE in the germline V gene (reference sequence). J gave up 0 bases and V 4 bases, and 9 bases lay outside the gene matches. CDR3 length: 16 amino acids. CDR3 residues: CASSPWTGGLNTEAFF. The CDR3, as DNA: TGTGCCAGCAGCCCCTGGACAGGCGGTTTGAACACTGAAGCTTTCTTT.

This rearrangement joins TRBV5-5 to TRBJ2-1; 7 bases align to TRBD2. J gave up 0 bases and V 4 bases, and 4 bases lay outside the gene matches. The CDR3 covers 15 residues. CDR1 is SGHKS, CDR2 YYEKEE, per germline (reference sequence). The CDR3 DNA reads as TGTGCCAGCAGCCTGGGAGGGAGCTCCTACAATGAGCAGTTCTTC. Translated: CASSLGGSSYNEQFF.

The chain couples TRBV29-1 to TRBJ2-7; TRBD1 might be the D (6 bases). Germline-derived CDR1 and CDR2 are SQVTM and ANQGSEA. V lost 4 bases to trimming and J lost 2 bases, with 9 bases between them. CDR3 length: 12 amino acids. This CDR3 is CSVGNRAYEQYF. DNA of the CDR3: TGCAGCGTTGGAAACAGGGCCTACGAGCAGTACTTC.

The chain recombines TRBV9 with TRBJ1-4, with 8 bases aligning to TRBD1. The germline CDR1 and CDR2 sequences are SGDLS and YYNGEE. The CDR3 is made up of 15 amino acids. The junction had 8 bases not matched to a gene; V was cut back by 4 bases and J by 6 bases. CDR3 loop: CASSTQGGHDEKLFF. DNA for the CDR3: TGTGCCAGCAGCACACAGGGGGGACATGATGAAAAACTGTTTTTT. Drawing the rest from reference TRBV9 and TRBJ1-4, the complete variable domain is DSGVTQTPKHLITATGQRVTLRCSPRSGDLSVYWYQQSLDQGLQFLIQYYNGEERAKGNILERFSAQQFPDLHSELNLSSLELGDSALYFCASSTQGGHDEKLFFGSGTQLSVL.

The chain recombines TRBV6-6 with TRBJ1-2; no definite D call. CDR3 length: 15 residues. The germline CDR1 and CDR2 sequences are MNHNY and SVGAGI (reference sequence). Between the trimmed V and J ends, which lost 6 bases and 7 bases, there was a span of 21 bases. CDR3 protein: CASSPERLGSGGYTF. CDR3 coding DNA: TGTGCCAGCAGCCCAGAACGGTTAGGTTCGGGTGGCTACACCTTC.

The rearrangement uses TRBV5-4 and TRBJ1-2; 7 bases align to TRBD1. V lost 4 bases to trimming and J lost 6 bases; unmatched junction nucleotides: 6. The CDR3 runs to 13 residues. From germline, CDR1 is SGHNT and CDR2 YYREEE (reference sequence). The CDR3 region is CASSLWDSNGYTF. In nucleotides, the CDR3 is TGTGCCAGCAGCCTATGGGACAGTAATGGCTACACCTTC.

This chain connects TRBV7-8 to TRBJ2-1; TRBD1 matches at 7 bases. In germline, CDR1 is SGHVS, CDR2 FQNEAQ. The CDR3 has 16 amino acids. The V segment lost 5 bases and the J segment 3 bases; nucleotides outside the gene matches: 10. The CDR3 bases are TGTGCCAGCAGCCCTACTAAGACAGGGCGCTACAATGAGCAGTTCTTC. Translated, it gives CASSPTKTGRYNEQFF. The full variable domain, rest sourced from reference TRBV7-8 and TRBJ2-1, is GAGVSQSPRYKVAKRGQDVALRCDPISGHVSLFWYQQALGQGPEFLTYFQNEAQLDKSGLPSDRFFAERPEGSVSTLKIQRTQQEDSAVYLCASSPTKTGRYNEQFFGPGTRLTVL.

The chain is built from TRBV3-1 (or the pseudogene TRBV3-2) and TRBJ1-6; 7 bases line up with TRBD1. With 1 base clipped from V and 4 bases from J, the junction kept 10 bases outside the gene matches. Germline values: CDR1 LGHDT, CDR2 YNNKEL (reference sequence). This CDR3 contains 18 residues. This CDR3 reads CASSQVRGQIIYNSPLHF. The CDR3 DNA is TGTGCCAGCAGCCAAGTTAGGGGACAGATAATTTATAATTCACCCCTCCACTTT.

The chain is built from TRBV19 and TRBJ1-2; TRBD1 is a possible D gene (5 bases). The CDR3 spans 13 residues. The germline CDR1 and CDR2 sequences are LNHDA and SQIVND (reference sequence). Between the trimmed V and J ends, which lost 7 bases and 4 bases, there was a span of 13 bases. The CDR3, as DNA: TGTGCCAGTACCCTGGGGAGGGGCTATGGCTACACCTTC. It is translated as CASTLGRGYGYTF.

This chain links TRBV6-2 or TRBV6-3 with TRBJ1-6, with TRBD1 identical over 8 bases. CDR3 length equals 14 residues. Germline CDR1 and CDR2: MNHEY and SVGEGT. V gave up 5 bases and J gave up 9 bases; unmatched junction bases: 6. The CDR3 sequence is CASSPGQESSPLHF. For the CDR3, the DNA is TGTGCCAGCAGTCCGGGACAGGAGAGTTCACCCCTCCACTTT.

CDR3 loop: CAWDRDRGDEQYF. CDR3 DNA: TGTGCCTGGGACCGGGACAGGGGGGACGAGCAGTACTTC. The chain is built from TRBV30 and TRBJ2-7, with TRBD1 matching 11 bases. Germline V gene data show CDR1 as GTSNPN and CDR2 as SVGIG (reference sequence). Trimming removed 5 bases from V and 5 bases from J; junction bases left unmatched: 5. This CDR3 is built from 13 residues.

This rearrangement joins TRBV18 to TRBJ2-1; maybe TRBD2 (5 bases). Germline V gene sequence: CDR1 KGHSH, CDR2 LQKENI. Trimming took off 3 bases at V and 6 bases at J, with 12 bases between the two ends. The CDR3 runs to 14 residues. CDR3 in DNA: TGTGCCAGCTCACCCGGTTATGAGGGCAATGAGCAGTTCTTC. Translating gives CASSPGYEGNEQFF.

This clone occurred a few times. The rearrangement joins TRBV5-4 to TRBJ2-2; D is perhaps TRBD1 (6 bases). CDR3 length: 15 residues. CDR1 and CDR2 (germline): SGHNT, YYREEE (reference sequence). V dropped 0 bases and J dropped 4 bases, with 10 bases sitting between them. CDR3 nucleotides: TGTGCCAGCAGCTTGGGCAGGGGTGGCACCGGGGAGCTGTTTTTT. It specifies CASSLGRGGTGELFF. The entire variable domain, with the rest obtained from reference TRBV5-4 and TRBJ2-2, is as follows: ETGVTQSPTHLIKTRGQQVTLRCSSQSGHNTVSWYQQALGQGPQFIFQYYREEENGRGNFPPRFSGLQFPNYSSELNVNALELDDSALYLCASSLGRGGTGELFFGEGSRLTVL.

The chain employs TRBV7-2 and TRBJ1-6, with D possibly matching TRBD1 (5 bases). In germline, CDR1 is SGHTA, CDR2 FQGNSA. Trimming removed 6 bases from V and 11 bases from J, with 14 bases in between. The CDR3 is 13 amino acids. The CDR3 region is CASRLGPGTPLHF. The DNA for the CDR3 is TGTGCCAGCAGGTTGGGGCCGGGCACACCCCTCCACTTT.

The chain is built from TRBV27 and TRBJ1-2; 9 nucleotides agree with TRBD1. Germline V CDR1 and CDR2: MNHEY, SMNVEV (reference sequence). This CDR3 contains 14 residues. V lost 5 bases to trimming and J lost 4 bases; unmatched junction nucleotides: 5. The CDR3 loop is CASSLGTGPYGYTF. CDR3 nucleotide sequence: TGTGCCAGCAGTCTGGGGACAGGGCCCTATGGCTACACCTTC.

The chain combines TRBV6-6 with TRBJ2-7; 9 positions match TRBD2. Losses at the gene ends were 8 bases for V and 4 bases for J; bases not matched to a gene: 9. CDR1 is MNHNY and CDR2 is SVGAGI in the germline V gene (reference sequence). The CDR3 loop spans 14 amino acids. The CDR3 nucleotides are TGTGCCAGCTCGACGTCCAGCGGGGGGTACGAGCAGTACTTC. Amino acid sequence: CASSTSSGGYEQYF.

This sequence joins TRBV7-3 and TRBJ2-7; weak D call: TRBD2 (5 bases). CDR1 and CDR2 from the germline V gene are SGHTA and FQGTGA. Trimming removed 5 bases from V and 7 bases from J, with 21 bases in between. CDR3 length equals 15 residues. For the CDR3, the DNA is TGTGCCAGCAGCCCTACCTCTGGAGGTCTGGGGGAGCAGTACTTC. The encoded protein is CASSPTSGGLGEQYF.

The chain links TRBV5-6 to TRBJ2-5; 11 nucleotides match TRBD2. The V gene end was trimmed by 0 bases and the J gene end by 0 bases; junction bases not matched to a gene: 1. Germline V lookup: CDR1 SGHDT, CDR2 YYEEEE. The CDR3 has 16 residues. The CDR3 sequence: CASSLGLAGNQETQYF. In nucleotides, the CDR3 is TGTGCCAGCAGCTTGGGACTAGCGGGGAACCAAGAGACCCAGTACTTC. Drawing the rest from reference TRBV5-6 and TRBJ2-5, the complete variable domain is DAGVTQSPTHLIKTRGQQVTLRCSPKSGHDTVSWYQQALGQGPQFIFQYYEEEERQRGNFPDRFSGHQFPNYSSELNVNALLLGDSALYLCASSLGLAGNQETQYFGPGTRLLVL.

This chain links TRBV12-3 or TRBV12-4 with TRBJ1-2; 7 bases match TRBD1. Trimming removed 6 bases from V and 5 bases from J; junction bases left unmatched: 6. The CDR3 is 13 amino acids. CDR3: CASSPGTAYGYTF. The DNA for the CDR3 is TGTGCCAGCAGCCCGGGGACAGCATATGGCTACACCTTC.

The chain uses TRBV5-6 and TRBJ1-4; D uncertain. The CDR3 is 14 amino acids. CDR1 SGHDT and CDR2 YYEEEE come from the germline V gene. Trimming pared 2 bases from V and 4 bases from J, leaving 9 bases between. The CDR3 region has the DNA TGTGCCAGCAGCTTAAAGCAGCGTAATGAAAAACTGTTTTTT. Amino acids: CASSLKQRNEKLFF.